A single sample gave rise to the 17 T cell receptor beta chains below, sequenced in a study of T cells in Graves' hyperthyroidism and ophthalmopathy. Authors of the study amplified TCR beta CDR3 regions from RNA transcripts. First-round RT-PCR of the TCR CDR3 relied on the HTBI primer set. Each CDR3 protein gets one entry after TCRdb re-called the multiplex PCR reads with MiXCR. The top ten hold roughly 8.2% of the sample, which has roughly 580,000 distinct CDR3 sequences, about half seen once. Specimen: peripheral blood or thyroid tissue (not recorded which). The receptors stem from a woman between 18 and 30 years old with Graves' hyperthyroidism.

The chain has TRBV24-1 and TRBJ2-5; D gene uncertain. This CDR3 contains 17 residues. The germline V and J ends were trimmed by 1 base and 7 bases, with 21 bases remaining between them. Per germline, CDR1 KGHDR and CDR2 SFDVKD. CDR3 DNA sequence: TGTGCCACCAGTGATTTTTCAATCTCGAGTGATGTGGGGACCCAGTACTTC. As protein: CATSDFSISSDVGTQYF.

V and J are TRBV7-2 and TRBJ2-7; no firm D call. Germline CDR1 reads SGHTA; CDR2 reads FQGNSA. The CDR3 is 17 residues long. V was shortened by 1 base and J by 4 bases, with 20 bases between the two germline ends. The CDR3 reads CASSLESWSVRAYEQYF. In DNA form, the CDR3 reads TGTGCCAGCAGCTTAGAGAGCTGGAGCGTCAGAGCTTACGAGCAGTACTTC.

This clonotype came up many times. The rearrangement uses TRBV24-1 and TRBJ1-1, with 9 bases that match TRBD1. Per the germline V gene, CDR1 is KGHDR and CDR2 is SFDVKD. With 3 bases clipped from V and 6 bases from J, the junction kept 4 bases outside the gene matches. This CDR3 contains 14 residues. The DNA for the CDR3 is TGTGCCACCAGTGATGGGACAGGGTTGGCTGAAGCTTTCTTT. Amino acid sequence: CATSDGTGLAEAFF.

DNA for the CDR3: TGTGCCAGCAACGATATTTATATGGGGATTATGAACACTGAAGCTTTCTTT. This translates into CASNDIYMGIMNTEAFF. The V and J genes are TRBV7-3 and TRBJ1-1; D remains ambiguous. The CDR3 loop spans 17 amino acids. V was pared by 7 bases and J by 0 bases, with 21 bases between. Germline CDR1 and CDR2: SGHTA and FQGTGA.

The rearrangement links TRBV29-1 to TRBJ1-1; 8 bases line up with TRBD1. The CDR3 sequence is 15 residues long. Germline CDR1 and CDR2: SQVTM and ANQGSEA. V dropped 5 bases and J dropped 1; count of bases not matched to a gene: 9. CDR3 nucleotides: TGCAGCGTTTCCCCAGGGGGCGGTTGGAACACTGAAGCTTTCTTT. Translation: CSVSPGGGWNTEAFF.

The chain couples TRBV19 to TRBJ1-6; 9 bases map to TRBD1. The J segment lost 0 bases and the V segment lost 7 bases, leaving 7 bases of the junction unmatched. The V gene's germline CDR1 is LNHDA and CDR2 SQIVND (reference sequence). The CDR3 is 17 amino acids. This CDR3 is CASTWGTGSSYNSPLHF. The CDR3 DNA is TGTGCCAGTACGTGGGGGACAGGGAGCTCCTATAATTCACCCCTCCACTTT.

The V and J genes are TRBV2 and TRBJ2-7, with 10 bases identical to TRBD1. Germline V gene data show CDR1 as SNHLY and CDR2 as FYNNEI. The J segment lost 9 bases and the V segment lost 9 bases, leaving 8 bases of the junction unmatched. The CDR3 is made up of 12 amino acids. CDR3 nucleotide sequence: TGTGCCAGAGTGGACAGGGGGGAGTGGCAGTACTTC. It encodes CARVDRGEWQYF.

To note about this clonotype: No conserved phenylalanine or tryptophan ends this CDR3, so it is likely a read error. Because the CDR3's place on the DNA is in doubt, the DNA is left out and the CDR3 is given as listed by TCRdb. This chain uses TRBV15 with TRBJ2-6; TRBD1 is taken as the D call from the table, unchecked against the DNA. The CDR3 is 11 residues long, ends included. Per the germline V gene, CDR1 is LNHNV and CDR2 is YYDKDF (reference sequence). The CDR3 protein is CATLSGGGRGT.

Comment on this clonotype: This may arise from a read error, as a much more abundant clone is one base away. The chain links TRBV5-1 to TRBJ2-5, with D uncertain. CDR1 is SGHRS and CDR2 is YFSETQ in the germline V gene. The CDR3 sequence is 14 residues long. The V end was cut by 7 bases, the J end by 2 bases, with 15 bases between. CDR3 sequence: CASGTTDGQETQYF. CDR3 bases: TGCGCCAGCGGCACAACGGACGGTCAAGAGACCCAGTACTTC.

The V call is TRBV6-5, the J call TRBJ2-5; perhaps TRBD2 as D (5 bases). The V gene's germline CDR1 is MNHEY and CDR2 SVGAGI. The CDR3 loop spans 17 amino acids. The V end lost 2 bases, the J end lost 2 bases, and 18 bases lay between the germline ends. In DNA form, the CDR3 reads TGTGCCAGCAGTTACGAGGTTGTTTTTTGGACTCAAGAGACCCAGTACTTC. Its translation is CASSYEVVFWTQETQYF.

Comment on this clonotype: At one boundary the junction diverges from the germline segment, which might be a read error. The rearrangement uses TRBV5-5 and TRBJ2-7; tentative D call: TRBD1 (6 bases). The CDR3 is 16 residues long. Looked up from germline, CDR1 is SGHKS and CDR2 is YYEKEE (reference sequence). CDR3 in DNA: TGCGCCAGCAGCCAAGATCATGCAGGGGAGTCCTACGAGCAGTACTTC. Translating gives CASSQDHAGESYEQYF.

This sequence joins TRBV7-3 and TRBJ2-2; possible D gene TRBD1, 5 bases. Per the germline V gene, CDR1 is SGHTA and CDR2 is FQGTGA. The CDR3 is 14 residues long. V lost 4 bases, J lost 1 base, and 7 bases lay in between. CDR3 loop: CASSYGQNTGELFF. The CDR3 DNA is TGTGCCAGCAGCTATGGACAGAACACCGGGGAGCTGTTTTTT.

This clonotype came up a few times. This chain connects TRBV20-1 to TRBJ2-5; TRBD2 matches 9 bases. J lost 3 bases, V lost 1 base, and 6 bases had no gene match. CDR3 length equals 15 residues. Germline V CDR1 and CDR2: DFQATT, SNEGSKA (reference sequence). CDR3 coding DNA: TGCAGTGCTAGAGTACCAGCGGGAGGTAAAGAGACCCAGTACTTC. It translates to CSARVPAGGKETQYF.

This clonotype was recorded a few times. Since a much larger clone is just one base distant, this may be a read error. The chain combines TRBV2 with TRBJ1-3; no firm D call. Trimming removed 6 bases from V and 0 bases from J, with 9 bases in between. The V gene's germline CDR1 is SNHLY and CDR2 FYNNEI. CDR3 size: 14 residues. The CDR3 DNA reads as TGTGCCAGCAGAGGCACCTACTCTGGAAACACCATATATTTT. Residues: CASRGTYSGNTIYF.

This chain joins TRBV6-1 and TRBJ1-2; weak D call: TRBD1 (5 bases). V was pared by 7 bases and J by 4 bases, with 22 bases between. CDR3 length: 16 residues. CDR1 and CDR2 from the germline V gene are MNHNS and SASEGT. CDR3 bases: TGTGCCAGCATCCCCCACCGGGACGGTGATTCCTATGGCTACACCTTC. Protein: CASIPHRDGDSYGYTF.

This clonotype was seen a few times. This sequence joins TRBV29-1 and TRBJ2-7; D unclear. Germline CDR1 SQVTM, CDR2 ANQGSEA. This CDR3 is 14 amino acids long. V lost 0 bases to trimming and J lost 0 bases, with 9 bases between them. CDR3 protein: CSVEEGGSSYEQYF. The CDR3 DNA reads as TGCAGCGTTGAAGAGGGCGGCAGCTCCTACGAGCAGTACTTC.

This clonotype was detected many times. The chain employs TRBV7-9 and TRBJ1-4; D may be TRBD1 (6 bases). V lost 5 bases and J 15 bases, leaving 16 bases between the germline ends. The germline CDR1 and CDR2 sequences are SEHNR and FQNEAQ (reference sequence). This CDR3 region has 12 residues. The CDR3 bases are TGTGCCAGCAGCAGGCCGGGACACCGATTGTTTTTT. Translating gives CASSRPGHRLFF. Together with reference TRBV7-9 and TRBJ1-4, the CDR3 gives the full variable domain: DTGVSQNPRHKITKRGQNVTFRCDPISEHNRLYWYRQTLGQGPEFLTYFQNEAQLEKSRLLSDRFSAERPKGSFSTLEIQRTEQGDSAMYLCASSRPGHRLFFGSGTQLSVL.